The 11 T cell receptor beta chains presented below share a single source sample, sequenced in a study of blood T cell repertoires in COVID-19. Measured with immunoSEQ multiplex PCR; TCRdb has only the in-frame clones, and not every one. Of 150,000 to 200,000 clones in the sample, roughly 88% are singletons; the top ten hold 6.6%. Material: PBMCs or T cells enriched from blood (not recorded which). Receptor source: a woman between 45 and 65 years old who had recovered from COVID-19.

The chain employs TRBV5-4 and TRBJ1-2, with a possible D match to TRBD1 (6 bases). The V end lost 0 bases, the J end lost 3 bases, and 9 bases lay between the germline ends. Germline V CDR1 and CDR2: SGHNT, YYREEE (reference sequence). This CDR3 is built from 14 residues. In DNA form, the CDR3 reads TGTGCCAGCAGCTTGGGTCAGGGGTACTATGGCTACACCTTC. This gives the protein CASSLGQGYYGYTF.

This chain joins TRBV3-1 (or the pseudogene TRBV3-2) and TRBJ1-6; D gene unclear. The length of the CDR3 is 12 residues. Per germline, CDR1 LGHDT and CDR2 YNNKEL (reference sequence). Deletions cut 3 bases from V and 14 bases from J, with 11 bases between. In DNA form, the CDR3 reads TGTGCCAGCAGCCACCCGCCGGTAACCCTCCACTTT. Translating it yields CASSHPPVTLHF.

The chain combines TRBV7-2 with TRBJ2-5; the match to TRBD2 covers 7 bases. The V and J ends lost 1 base and 4 bases, in that order; junction bases with no gene match: 3. Germline CDR1 is SGHTA and CDR2 is FQGNSA. CDR3 length equals 14 residues. Here the CDR3 reads CASSLGGGGETQYF. CDR3 coding DNA: TGTGCCAGCAGCTTAGGCGGGGGAGGAGAGACCCAGTACTTC.

The rearrangement uses TRBV9 and TRBJ2-3, with 8 nucleotides matching TRBD2. CDR3 length equals 16 residues. The V segment lost 0 bases and the J segment 2 bases; nucleotides outside the gene matches: 5. Germline CDR1 is SGDLS and CDR2 is YYNGEE. The chain's CDR3 is CASSVEAGAITDTQYF. The CDR3 nucleotides are TGTGCCAGCAGCGTAGAAGCGGGGGCCATCACAGATACGCAGTATTTT.

The rearrangement links TRBV29-1 to TRBJ1-1, with 8 bases lining up with TRBD1. The germline V gene encodes CDR1 SQVTM and CDR2 ANQGSEA. The CDR3 is 13 amino acids. V trimming: 7 bases; J trimming: 1 base; junction bases outside the gene matches: 5. The CDR3 DNA sequence: TGCAGCGCCGGACAGGGAACGAACACTGAAGCTTTCTTT. It translates to CSAGQGTNTEAFF.

The chain employs TRBV16 and TRBJ1-2; 10 nucleotides align to TRBD1. The CDR3 has 16 amino acids. J was trimmed by 4 bases and V by 1 base; bases with no gene match: 6. In germline, CDR1 is KGHSY, CDR2 FQNENV. The CDR3 region has the DNA TGTGCCAGCAGCCAATGGGGGACAGGGGCCTTCTATGGCTACACCTTC. Translating gives CASSQWGTGAFYGYTF.

This clone occurred once. This chain uses TRBV5-5 with TRBJ2-3; D ambiguous. Between the trimmed V and J ends, which lost 0 bases and 6 bases, there was a span of 5 bases. Germline CDR1 reads SGHKS; CDR2 reads YYEKEE (reference sequence). This CDR3 is 12 amino acids long. The CDR3 reads CASSLDRDTQYF. CDR3 nucleotides: TGTGCCAGCAGCTTGGATCGGGATACGCAGTATTTT.

The CDR3 sequence is CASSGVGGSEAFF. Here the CDR3 DNA reads TGTGCCAGCAGCGGTGTAGGGGGTTCTGAAGCTTTCTTT. The chain couples TRBV7-3 to TRBJ1-1; D may be TRBD1 (6 bases). The V end lost 5 bases, the J end lost 6 bases, and 13 bases lay between the germline ends. This CDR3 region has 13 residues. Germline assignment: CDR1 SGHTA and CDR2 FQGTGA.

For the CDR3, the DNA is TGTGCCAGCAGCTTAGGTCAGGCCCGGCATTCAAACTCCTACAATGAGCAGTTCTTC. This sequence encodes CASSLGQARHSNSYNEQFF. J is TRBJ2-1 and V is TRBV11-3; D gene ambiguous. The germline gives CDR1 SGHNT, CDR2 YENEEA. With 1 base removed from V and 0 bases from J, the gap between germline ends came to 19 bases. The CDR3 is 19 residues long.

This rearrangement joins TRBV6-1 to TRBJ2-7; possible D gene TRBD1, 6 bases. CDR3 length equals 15 residues. Germline values: CDR1 MNHNS, CDR2 SASEGT. Trimming removed 2 bases from V and 5 bases from J, with 16 bases in between. CDR3 sequence: CASSEFLNRDNEQYF. The CDR3 DNA reads as TGTGCCAGCAGTGAATTCCTGAACCGGGACAACGAGCAGTACTTC.

The chain uses TRBV14 and TRBJ1-2; tentative D call: TRBD1 (6 bases). This CDR3 is 15 amino acids long. Trimming removed 3 bases at V and 0 bases at J, with 11 bases between. Per germline, CDR1 SGHDN and CDR2 FVKESK. CDR3 DNA: TGTGCCAGCAGCCATAAACAGGGTTCTAACTATGGCTACACCTTC. It yields the protein CASSHKQGSNYGYTF.